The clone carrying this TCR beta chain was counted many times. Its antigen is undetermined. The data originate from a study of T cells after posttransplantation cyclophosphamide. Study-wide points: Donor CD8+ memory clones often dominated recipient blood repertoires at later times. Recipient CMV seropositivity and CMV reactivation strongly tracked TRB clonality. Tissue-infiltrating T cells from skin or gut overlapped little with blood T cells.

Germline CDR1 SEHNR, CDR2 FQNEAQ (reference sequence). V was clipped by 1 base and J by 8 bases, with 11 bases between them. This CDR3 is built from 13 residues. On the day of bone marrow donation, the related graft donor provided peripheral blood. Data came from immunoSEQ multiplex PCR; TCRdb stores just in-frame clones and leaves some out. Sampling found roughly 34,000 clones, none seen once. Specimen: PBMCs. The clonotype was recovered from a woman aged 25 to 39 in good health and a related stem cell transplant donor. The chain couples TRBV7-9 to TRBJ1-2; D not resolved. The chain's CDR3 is CASSLDSPGGYTF. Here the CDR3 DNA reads TGTGCCAGCAGCTTAGACAGTCCAGGAGGCTACACCTTC.